These T cell receptor beta chains were read from a single sample in a study of Ad26.COV2.S vaccination and SARS-CoV-2 variants. The protocol was immunoSEQ multiplex PCR, while the TCRdb copy is restricted to in-frame clones and leaves out a portion. The repertoire holds about 680,000 clones, roughly 90% seen once, with around 1.5% in the top ten. Sequencing was performed on peripheral blood, taken in a trial of Ad26.COV2.S vaccine versus placebo. The receptors were gathered from a person between 18 and 65 years old who received the Ad26.COV2.S COVID-19 vaccine or a placebo. Both conserved end residues are part of each CDR3. Each record gives: V gene, clone size, D gene, J gene, CDR3 DNA, CDR3 protein. The D gene is left open where the match is weak. Rows give clone size only sometimes, using once, few, many, or a class for an expanded clone.

>TRBV12-3/TRBV12-4|.|.|TRBJ1-2
TGTGCCAGCAGTTTTGAGGGATATGGCTACACCTTC
CASSFEGYGYTF
>TRBV6-4|.|.|TRBJ2-3
TGTGCCAGCAGCGACCTAGGGGCACACACAGATACGCAGTATTTT
CASSDLGAHTDTQYF
>TRBV3-1/TRBV3-2|.|TRBD2|TRBJ2-1
TGTGCCAGCAGCCGGGGGGGACTAGGGGTCTACAATGAGCAGTTCTTC
CASSRGGLGVYNEQFF
>TRBV29-1|few|.|TRBJ1-5
TGCAGCGTTTCGGCTGGAGGTGGCAATCAGCCCCAGCATTTT
CSVSAGGGNQPQHF
>TRBV5-4|.|TRBD1|TRBJ1-2
TGTGCCAGCAGACCGACAGGGAGCTATGGCTACACCTTC
CASRPTGSYGYTF
>TRBV5-4|.|.|TRBJ2-2
TGTGCCAGCAGCTTTGGGGGAGGAGTAGGCGGGGAGCTGTTTTTT
CASSFGGGVGGELFF
>TRBV5-4|.|.|TRBJ1-1
TGTGCCAGCAGCTTCGGCATGAACACTGAAGCTTTCTTT
CASSFGMNTEAFF
>TRBV2|few|.|TRBJ2-1
TGTGCCAGCACTCTCAGGACCGACTCCTACAATGAGCAGTTCTTC
CASTLRTDSYNEQFF
>TRBV19|.|.|TRBJ1-5
TGTGCCAGTAGTGCGACAGGTGAGCAGCCCCAGCATTTT
CASSATGEQPQHF
>TRBV18|.|TRBD2|TRBJ2-1
TGTGCCAGCTCACCAAATCCGGGGGGTATGAATGAGCAGTTCTTC
CASSPNPGGMNEQFF
>TRBV9|.|TRBD2|TRBJ2-1
TGTGCCAGCAGCGAGGGCCTATCTAGCGGGGAAAATGAGCAGTTCTTC
CASSEGLSSGENEQFF
>TRBV5-6|.|TRBD1|TRBJ1-3
TGTGCCAGCAGCGGGGGGGACAGGAGAAACACCATATATTTT
CASSGGDRRNTIYF
>TRBV4-3|.|.|TRBJ2-1
TGCGCCAGCAGCCAAGAAGGGGGGATTCGTTTCGATGAGCAGTTCTTC
CASSQEGGIRFDEQFF
>TRBV6-6|.|.|TRBJ1-1
TGTGCCAGCAGTTACTCGGCGGCTGAAGCTTTCTTT
CASSYSAAEAFF
>TRBV18|.|.|TRBJ1-1
TGTGCCAGCTCACCAAATGATAACATGAACACTGAAGCTTTCTTT
CASSPNDNMNTEAFF